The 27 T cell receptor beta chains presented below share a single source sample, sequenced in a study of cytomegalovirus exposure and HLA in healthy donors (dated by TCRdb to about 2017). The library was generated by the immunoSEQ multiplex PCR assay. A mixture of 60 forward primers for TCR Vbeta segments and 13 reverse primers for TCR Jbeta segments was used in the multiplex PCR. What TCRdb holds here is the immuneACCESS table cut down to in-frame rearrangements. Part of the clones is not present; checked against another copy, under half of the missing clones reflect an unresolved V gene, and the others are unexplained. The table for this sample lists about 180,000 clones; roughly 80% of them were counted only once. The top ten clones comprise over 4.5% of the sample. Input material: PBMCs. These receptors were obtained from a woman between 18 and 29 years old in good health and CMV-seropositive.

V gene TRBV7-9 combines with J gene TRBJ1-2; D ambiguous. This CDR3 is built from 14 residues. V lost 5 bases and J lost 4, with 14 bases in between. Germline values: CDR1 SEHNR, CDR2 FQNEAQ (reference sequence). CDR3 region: CASSPQIAAYGYTF. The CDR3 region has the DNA TGTGCCAGCAGCCCTCAAATAGCGGCCTATGGCTACACCTTC.

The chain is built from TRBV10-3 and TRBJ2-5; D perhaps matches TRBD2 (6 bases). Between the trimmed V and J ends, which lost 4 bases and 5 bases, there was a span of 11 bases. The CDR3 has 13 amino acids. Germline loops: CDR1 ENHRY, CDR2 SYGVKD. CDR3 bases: TGTGCCATCAGTGCGGGGGTGGGGGAGACCCAGTACTTC. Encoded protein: CAISAGVGETQYF.

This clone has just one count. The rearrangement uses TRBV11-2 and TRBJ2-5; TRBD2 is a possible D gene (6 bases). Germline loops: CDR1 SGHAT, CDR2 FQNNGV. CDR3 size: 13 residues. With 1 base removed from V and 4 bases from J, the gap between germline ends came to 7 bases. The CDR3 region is CASSLVLAETQYF. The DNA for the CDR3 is TGTGCCAGCAGCTTAGTACTAGCAGAGACCCAGTACTTC.

In DNA form, the CDR3 reads TGTGCCAGCTCACCAGGGTGGTACGCTGGGCCCGGGGAGCTGTTTTTT. Translation: CASSPGWYAGPGELFF. This rearrangement joins TRBV18 to TRBJ2-2; no reliable D call. This CDR3 comprises 16 residues. Per germline, CDR1 KGHSH and CDR2 LQKENI. The V and J ends lost 2 bases and 6 bases respectively, with 16 bases between them.

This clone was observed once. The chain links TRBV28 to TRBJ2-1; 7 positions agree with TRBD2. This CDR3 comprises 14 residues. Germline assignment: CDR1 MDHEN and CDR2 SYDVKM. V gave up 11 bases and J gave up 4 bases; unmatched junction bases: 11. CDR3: CAAIPSGTYNEQFF. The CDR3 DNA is TGTGCCGCCATCCCCAGCGGGACTTACAATGAGCAGTTCTTC.

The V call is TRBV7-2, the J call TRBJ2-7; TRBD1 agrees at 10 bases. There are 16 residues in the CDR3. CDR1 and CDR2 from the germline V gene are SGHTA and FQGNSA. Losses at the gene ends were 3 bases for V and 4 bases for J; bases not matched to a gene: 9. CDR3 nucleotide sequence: TGTGCCAGCAGCTTGACGGGGGACAGGGGTTTGTACGAGCAGTACTTC. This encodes CASSLTGDRGLYEQYF.

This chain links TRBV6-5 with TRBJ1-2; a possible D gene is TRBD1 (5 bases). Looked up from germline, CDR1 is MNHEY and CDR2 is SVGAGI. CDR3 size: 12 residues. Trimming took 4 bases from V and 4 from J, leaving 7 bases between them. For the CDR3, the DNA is TGTGCCAGCAGTTTCGGGGGCTATGGCTACACCTTC. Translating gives CASSFGGYGYTF.

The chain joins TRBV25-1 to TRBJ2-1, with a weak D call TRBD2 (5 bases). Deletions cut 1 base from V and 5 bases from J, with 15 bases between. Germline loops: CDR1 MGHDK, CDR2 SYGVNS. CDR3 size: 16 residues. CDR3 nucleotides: TGTGCCAGCAGTGAATGGTCGGGGATGGGAAACAATGAGCAGTTCTTC. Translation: CASSEWSGMGNNEQFF.

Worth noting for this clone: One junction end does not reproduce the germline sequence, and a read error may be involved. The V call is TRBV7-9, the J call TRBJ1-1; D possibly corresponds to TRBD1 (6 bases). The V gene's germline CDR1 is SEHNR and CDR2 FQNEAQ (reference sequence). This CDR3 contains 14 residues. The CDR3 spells CASSLEQGNTEAFF. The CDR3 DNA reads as TGTGCCAGCAGCTTAGAACAGGGTAACACGGAAGCTTTCTTT.

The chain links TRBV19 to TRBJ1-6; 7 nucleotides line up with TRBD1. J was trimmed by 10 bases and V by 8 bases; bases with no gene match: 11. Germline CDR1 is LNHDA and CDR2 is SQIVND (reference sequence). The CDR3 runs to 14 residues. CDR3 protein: CASAETGRSSPLHF. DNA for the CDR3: TGTGCCAGTGCCGAGACAGGGCGATCCTCACCCCTCCACTTT. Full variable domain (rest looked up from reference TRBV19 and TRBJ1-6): DGGITQSPKYLFRKEGQNVTLSCEQNLNHDAMYWYRQDPGQGLRLIYYSQIVNDFQKGDIAEGYSVSREKKESFPLTVTSAQKNPTAFYLCASAETGRSSPLHFGNGTRLTVT.

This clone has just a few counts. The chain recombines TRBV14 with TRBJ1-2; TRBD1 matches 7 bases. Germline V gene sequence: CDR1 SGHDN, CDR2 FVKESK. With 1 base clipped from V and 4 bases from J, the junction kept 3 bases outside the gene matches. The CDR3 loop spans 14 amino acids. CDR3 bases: TGTGCCAGCAGCCAAGTGAGGACAGGCTATGGCTACACCTTC. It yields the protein CASSQVRTGYGYTF.

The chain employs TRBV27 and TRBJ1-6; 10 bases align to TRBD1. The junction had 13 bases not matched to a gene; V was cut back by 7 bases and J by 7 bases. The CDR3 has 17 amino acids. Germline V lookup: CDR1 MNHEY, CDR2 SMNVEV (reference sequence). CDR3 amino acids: CASTPDPGTGVNSPLHF. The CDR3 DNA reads TGTGCCAGCACCCCCGATCCCGGGACAGGGGTCAATTCACCCCTCCACTTT.

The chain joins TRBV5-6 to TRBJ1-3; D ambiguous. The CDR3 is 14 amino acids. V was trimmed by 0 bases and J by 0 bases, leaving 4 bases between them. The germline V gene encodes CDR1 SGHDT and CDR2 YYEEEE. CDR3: CASSLAGSGNTIYF. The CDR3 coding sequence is TGTGCCAGCAGCTTGGCCGGCTCTGGAAACACCATATATTTT.

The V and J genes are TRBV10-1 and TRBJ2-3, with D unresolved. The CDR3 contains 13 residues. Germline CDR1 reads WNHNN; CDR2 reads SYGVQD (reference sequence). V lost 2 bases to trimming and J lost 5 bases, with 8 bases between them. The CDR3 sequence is CASSEEIIDTQYF. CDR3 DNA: TGCGCCAGCAGTGAGGAGATAATAGATACGCAGTATTTT.

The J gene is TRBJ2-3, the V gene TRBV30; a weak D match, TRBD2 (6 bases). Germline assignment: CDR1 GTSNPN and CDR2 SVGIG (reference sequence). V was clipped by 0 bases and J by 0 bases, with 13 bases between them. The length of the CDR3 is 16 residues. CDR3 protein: CAWSVKIRGSTDTQYF. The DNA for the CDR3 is TGTGCCTGGAGTGTAAAGATCCGGGGGAGCACAGATACGCAGTATTTT. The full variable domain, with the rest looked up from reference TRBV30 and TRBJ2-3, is SQTIHQWPATLVQPVGSPLSLECTVEGTSNPNLYWYRQAAGRGLQLLFYSVGIGQISSEVPQNLSASRPQDRQFILSSKKLLLSDSGFYLCAWSVKIRGSTDTQYFGPGTRLTVL.

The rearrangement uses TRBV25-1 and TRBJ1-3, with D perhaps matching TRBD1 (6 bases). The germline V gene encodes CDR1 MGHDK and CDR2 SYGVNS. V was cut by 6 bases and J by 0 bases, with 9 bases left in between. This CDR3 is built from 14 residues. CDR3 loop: CASRLDSSGNTIYF. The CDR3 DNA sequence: TGTGCCAGCAGATTGGACAGCTCTGGAAACACCATATATTTT.

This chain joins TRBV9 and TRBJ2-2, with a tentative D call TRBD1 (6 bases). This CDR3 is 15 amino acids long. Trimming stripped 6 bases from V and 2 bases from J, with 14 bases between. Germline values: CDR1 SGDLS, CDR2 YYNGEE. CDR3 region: CASTSRDKNTGELFF. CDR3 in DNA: TGTGCCAGCACCAGCCGGGACAAAAACACCGGGGAGCTGTTTTTT.

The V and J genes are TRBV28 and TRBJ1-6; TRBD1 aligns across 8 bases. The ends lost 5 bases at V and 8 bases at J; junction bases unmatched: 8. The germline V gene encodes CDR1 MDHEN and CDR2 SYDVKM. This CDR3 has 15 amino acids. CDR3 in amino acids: CASSGWDRSYSPLHF. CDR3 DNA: TGTGCCAGCAGTGGCTGGGACAGGTCTTATTCACCCCTCCACTTT.

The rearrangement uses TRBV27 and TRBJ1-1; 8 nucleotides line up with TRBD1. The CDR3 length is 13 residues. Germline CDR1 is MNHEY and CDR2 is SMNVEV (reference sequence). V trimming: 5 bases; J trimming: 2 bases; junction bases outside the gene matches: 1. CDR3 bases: TGTGCCAGCAGTCCAGGGGGCAACACTGAAGCTTTCTTT. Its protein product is CASSPGGNTEAFF.

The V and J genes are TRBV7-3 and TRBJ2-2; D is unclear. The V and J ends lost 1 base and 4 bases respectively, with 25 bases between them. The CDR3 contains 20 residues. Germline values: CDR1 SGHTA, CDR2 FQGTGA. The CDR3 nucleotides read TGTGCCAGCAGCTTAAATCCAAATTCCCCAAACCAGCGTACCACCGGGGAGCTGTTTTTT. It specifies CASSLNPNSPNQRTTGELFF.

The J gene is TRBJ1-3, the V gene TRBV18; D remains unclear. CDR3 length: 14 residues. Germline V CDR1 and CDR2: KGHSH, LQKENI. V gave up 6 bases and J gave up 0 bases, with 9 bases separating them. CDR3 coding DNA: TGTGCCAGCTCGCCGGAGAGCTCTGGAAACACCATATATTTT. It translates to CASSPESSGNTIYF.

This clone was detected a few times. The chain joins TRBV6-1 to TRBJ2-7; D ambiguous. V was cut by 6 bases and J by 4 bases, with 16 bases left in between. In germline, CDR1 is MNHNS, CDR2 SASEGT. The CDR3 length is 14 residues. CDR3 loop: CASSLLVDRYEQYF. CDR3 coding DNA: TGTGCCAGCAGCCTCCTAGTGGATCGGTACGAGCAGTACTTC.

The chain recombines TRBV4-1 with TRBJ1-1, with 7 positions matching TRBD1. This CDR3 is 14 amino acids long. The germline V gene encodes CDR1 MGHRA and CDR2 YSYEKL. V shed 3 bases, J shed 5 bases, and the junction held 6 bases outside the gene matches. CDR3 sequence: CASSHSDRATEAFF. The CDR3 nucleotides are TGCGCCAGCAGCCACTCCGACAGGGCAACTGAAGCTTTCTTT.

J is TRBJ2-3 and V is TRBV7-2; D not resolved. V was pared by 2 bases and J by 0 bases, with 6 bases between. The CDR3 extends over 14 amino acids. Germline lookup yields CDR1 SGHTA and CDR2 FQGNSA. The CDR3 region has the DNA TGTGCCAGCAGCTTATACTGGAGCACAGATACGCAGTATTTT. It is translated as CASSLYWSTDTQYF. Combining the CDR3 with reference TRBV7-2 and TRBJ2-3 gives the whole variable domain GAGVSQSPSNKVTEKGKDVELRCDPISGHTALYWYRQSLGQGLEFLIYFQGNSAPDKSGLPSDRFSAERTGGSVSTLTIQRTQQEDSAVYLCASSLYWSTDTQYFGPGTRLTVL.

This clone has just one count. The CDR3 DNA reads TGTGCCAGCAATCTAGGGGGTCCTAGCACAGATACGCAGTATTTT. It specifies CASNLGGPSTDTQYF. This sequence joins TRBV5-6 and TRBJ2-3, with D tentatively TRBD1 (6 bases). This CDR3 is built from 15 residues. Germline CDR1 reads SGHDT; CDR2 reads YYEEEE. Trimming stripped 6 bases from V and 0 bases from J, with 14 bases between.

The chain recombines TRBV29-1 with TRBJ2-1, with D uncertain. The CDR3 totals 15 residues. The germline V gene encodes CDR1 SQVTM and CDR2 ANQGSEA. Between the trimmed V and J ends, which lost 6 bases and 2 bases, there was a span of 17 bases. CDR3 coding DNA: TGCAGCGTCCGCAGAGGTGCCTCGGCCTACAATGAGCAGTTCTTC. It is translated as CSVRRGASAYNEQFF.

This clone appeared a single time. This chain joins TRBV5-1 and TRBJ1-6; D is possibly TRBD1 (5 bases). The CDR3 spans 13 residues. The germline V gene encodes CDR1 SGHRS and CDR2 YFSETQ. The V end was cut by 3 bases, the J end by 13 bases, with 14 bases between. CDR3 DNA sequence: TGCGCCAGCAGCTCAGACAGCCCCGCGCCCCTCCACTTT. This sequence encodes CASSSDSPAPLHF. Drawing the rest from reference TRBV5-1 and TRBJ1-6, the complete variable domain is KAGVTQTPRYLIKTRGQQVTLSCSPISGHRSVSWYQQTPGQGLQFLFEYFSETQRNKGNFPGRFSGRQFSNSRSEMNVSTLELGDSALYLCASSSDSPAPLHFGNGTRLTVT.